This T cell receptor beta chain came from a study of regulatory T cells in long-lasting Graves disease. Study-level results: Persistent Graves' disease cases displayed lower TCR diversity than newly diagnosed ones. It was possible that the small sample size reduced accuracy.

Arm-PCR of CDR3 regions and iRepertoire HTBI primers were used to build TCR beta libraries. TCRdb fed the multiplex PCR reads into MiXCR, producing one record per CDR3 protein. The repertoire holds some 600,000 distinct CDR3 sequences, with about 16% as singletons. Trimming left V 0 bases short and J 7 bases short, with 6 bases between. The germline V gene encodes CDR1 SGHNT and CDR2 YYREEE (reference sequence). There are 12 residues in the CDR3. Sample time point: newly diagnosed GD, antithyroid drugs for less than 3 months. Extracted RNA from PBMCs served as the source of the TCR library. The authors diagnosed Graves' disease using American Thyroid Association guidelines. A note on this clonotype: Its cognate antigen is unknown.

The same sample was also studied in work on T cells in Graves' hyperthyroidism and ophthalmopathy.

The genes are TRBV5-4 and TRBJ2-3; no firm D call. This clonotype was obtained from a man aged 18 to 30 with Graves disease. Source: peripheral blood mononuclear cells (PBMCs), taken at new diagnosis, from a patient treated with antithyroid drugs. The CDR3 DNA is TGTGCCAGCAGCTTGGACAGCTATACGCAGTATTTT. Amino acids: CASSLDSYTQYF.